This TCR beta chain is from a study of blood T cell repertoires in COVID-19. CDR3 length: 16 residues. CDR1 and CDR2 (germline): LNHDA, SQIVND (reference sequence). Trimming removed 7 bases at V and 0 bases at J, with 16 bases between. The method was immunoSEQ multiplex PCR; TCRdb's version includes in-frame clones alone and lacks a portion of them. The sample has more than 150,000 clones; 85% to 95% are singletons. This chain links TRBV19 with TRBJ1-5; perhaps TRBD1 as D (6 bases). This TCR derives from a man aged 50 to 60 with acute or convalescent COVID-19. The specimen was peripheral blood. Here the CDR3 reads CASTPTGLYSNQPQHF. CDR3 nucleotides: TGTGCCAGTACCCCGACAGGACTCTATAGCAATCAGCCCCAGCATTTT.